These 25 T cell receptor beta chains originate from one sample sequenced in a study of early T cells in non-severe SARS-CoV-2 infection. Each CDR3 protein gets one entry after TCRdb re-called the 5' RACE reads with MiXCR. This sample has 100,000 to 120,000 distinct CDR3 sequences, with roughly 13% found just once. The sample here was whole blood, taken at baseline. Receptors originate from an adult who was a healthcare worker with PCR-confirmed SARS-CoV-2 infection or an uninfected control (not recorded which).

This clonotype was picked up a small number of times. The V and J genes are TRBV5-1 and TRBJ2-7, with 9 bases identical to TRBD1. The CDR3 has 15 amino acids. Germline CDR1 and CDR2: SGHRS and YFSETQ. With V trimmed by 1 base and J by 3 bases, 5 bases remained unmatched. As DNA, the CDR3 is TGCGCCAGCAGCTTGCACCGGGACAGGGTCTACGAGCAGTACTTC. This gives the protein CASSLHRDRVYEQYF.

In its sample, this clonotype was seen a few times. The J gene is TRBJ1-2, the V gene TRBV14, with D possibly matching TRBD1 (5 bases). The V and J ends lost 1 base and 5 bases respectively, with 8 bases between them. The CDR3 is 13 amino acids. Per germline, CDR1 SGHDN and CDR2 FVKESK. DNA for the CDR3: TGTGCCAGCAGCCAAGGCAGGGCGTATGGCTACACCTTC. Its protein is CASSQGRAYGYTF.

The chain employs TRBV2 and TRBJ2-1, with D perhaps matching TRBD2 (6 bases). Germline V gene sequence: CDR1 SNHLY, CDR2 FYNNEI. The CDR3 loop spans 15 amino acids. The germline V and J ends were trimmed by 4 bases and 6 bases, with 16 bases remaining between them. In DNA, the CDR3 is TGTGCCAGCAGTGGGGCGGTGGGGGGAAGCAATGAGCAGTTCTTC. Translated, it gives CASSGAVGGSNEQFF.

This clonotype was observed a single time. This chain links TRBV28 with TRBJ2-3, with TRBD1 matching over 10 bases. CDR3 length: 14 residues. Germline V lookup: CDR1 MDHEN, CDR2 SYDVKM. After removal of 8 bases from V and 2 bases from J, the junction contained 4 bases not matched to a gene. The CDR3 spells CASGGQGDTDTQYF. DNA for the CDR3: TGTGCCAGCGGCGGACAGGGGGACACAGATACGCAGTATTTT.

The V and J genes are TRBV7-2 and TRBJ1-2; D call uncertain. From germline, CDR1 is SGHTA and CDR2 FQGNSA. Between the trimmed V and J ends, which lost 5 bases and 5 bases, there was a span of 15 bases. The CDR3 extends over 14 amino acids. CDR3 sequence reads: CASSTRDPEYGYTF. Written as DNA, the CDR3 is TGTGCCAGCAGCACGAGGGATCCCGAGTATGGCTACACCTTC.

The CDR3 sequence is CTLSRDLLPEAFF. The CDR3 coding sequence is TGCACATTAAGTAGGGATTTACTCCCTGAAGCTTTCTTT. The rearrangement uses TRBV20-1 and TRBJ1-1; D unresolved. CDR3 size: 13 residues. CDR1 is DFQATT and CDR2 is SNEGSKA in the germline V gene (reference sequence).

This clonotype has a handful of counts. The CDR3 spells CASRGRENYSGELFF. The CDR3 coding sequence is TGTGCCAGCAGAGGGCGGGAGAACTATTCCGGGGAGCTGTTTTTT. V is TRBV2 and J is TRBJ2-2; 7 bases map to TRBD2. The germline V gene has CDR1 SNHLY and CDR2 FYNNEI. V was pared by 6 bases and J by 6 bases, with 10 bases of the junction left unmatched. The length of the CDR3 is 15 residues.

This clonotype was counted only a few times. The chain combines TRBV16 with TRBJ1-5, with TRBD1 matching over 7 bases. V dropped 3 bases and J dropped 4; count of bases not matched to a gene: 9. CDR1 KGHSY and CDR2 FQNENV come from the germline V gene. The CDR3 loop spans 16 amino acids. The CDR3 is CASSHLGTVGNQPQHF. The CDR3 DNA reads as TGTGCCAGCAGCCATCTGGGGACAGTGGGTAATCAGCCCCAGCATTTT.

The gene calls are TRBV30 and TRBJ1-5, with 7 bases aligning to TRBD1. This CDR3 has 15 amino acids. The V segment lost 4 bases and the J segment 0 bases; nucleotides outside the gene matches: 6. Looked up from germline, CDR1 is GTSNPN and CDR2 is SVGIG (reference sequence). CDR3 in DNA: TGTGCCTGGAACCTCAACAGGGGTAGCAATCAGCCCCAGCATTTT. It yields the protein CAWNLNRGSNQPQHF.

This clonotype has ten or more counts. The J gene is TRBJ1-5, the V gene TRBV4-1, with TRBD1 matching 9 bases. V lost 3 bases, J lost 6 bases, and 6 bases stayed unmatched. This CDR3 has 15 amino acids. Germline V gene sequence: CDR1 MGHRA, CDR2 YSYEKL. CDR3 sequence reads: CASSQNRGRAQPQHF. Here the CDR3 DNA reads TGCGCCAGCAGCCAGAACAGGGGGCGGGCTCAGCCCCAGCATTTT.

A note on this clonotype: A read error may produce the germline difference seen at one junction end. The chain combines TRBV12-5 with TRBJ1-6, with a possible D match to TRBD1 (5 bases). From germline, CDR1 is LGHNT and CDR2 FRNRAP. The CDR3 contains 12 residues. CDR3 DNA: TGTGCTAGTGGTTTGAGGGGTTCACACCTCCACTTT. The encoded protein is CASGLRGSHLHF.

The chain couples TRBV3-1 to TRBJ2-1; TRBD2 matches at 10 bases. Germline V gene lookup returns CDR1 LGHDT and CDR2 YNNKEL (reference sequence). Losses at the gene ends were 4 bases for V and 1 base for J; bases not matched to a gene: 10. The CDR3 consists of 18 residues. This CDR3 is CASSRRTSGYTSYNEQFF. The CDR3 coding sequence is TGTGCCAGCAGCCGACGGACTAGCGGTTATACATCCTACAATGAGCAGTTCTTC.

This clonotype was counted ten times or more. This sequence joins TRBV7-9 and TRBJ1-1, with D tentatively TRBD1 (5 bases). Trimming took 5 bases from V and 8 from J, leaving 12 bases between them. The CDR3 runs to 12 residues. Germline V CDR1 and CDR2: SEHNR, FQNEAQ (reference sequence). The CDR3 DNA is TGTGCCAGCAGCCCCGAACGGGGCGAAGCTTTCTTT. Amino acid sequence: CASSPERGEAFF.

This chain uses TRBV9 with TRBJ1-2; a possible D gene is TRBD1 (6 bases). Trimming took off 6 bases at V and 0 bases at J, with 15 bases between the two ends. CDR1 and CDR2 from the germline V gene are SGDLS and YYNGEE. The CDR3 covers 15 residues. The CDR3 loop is CASNSHRDPNYGYTF. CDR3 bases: TGTGCCAGCAACAGTCACAGGGACCCTAACTATGGCTACACCTTC.

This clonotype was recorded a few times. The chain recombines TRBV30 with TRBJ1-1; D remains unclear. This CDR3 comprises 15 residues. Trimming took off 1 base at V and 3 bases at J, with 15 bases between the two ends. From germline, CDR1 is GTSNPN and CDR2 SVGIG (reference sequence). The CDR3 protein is CAWSGLSRQHTEAFF. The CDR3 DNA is TGTGCCTGGAGTGGCCTTAGTCGGCAGCACACTGAAGCTTTCTTT. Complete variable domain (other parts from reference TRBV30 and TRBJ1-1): SQTIHQWPATLVQPVGSPLSLECTVEGTSNPNLYWYRQAAGRGLQLLFYSVGIGQISSEVPQNLSASRPQDRQFILSSKKLLLSDSGFYLCAWSGLSRQHTEAFFGQGTRLTVV.

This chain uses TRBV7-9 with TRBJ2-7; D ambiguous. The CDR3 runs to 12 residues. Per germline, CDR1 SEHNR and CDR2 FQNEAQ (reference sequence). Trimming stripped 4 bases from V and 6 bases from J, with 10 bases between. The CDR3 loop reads CASSSTPAEQYF. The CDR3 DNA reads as TGTGCCAGCAGCTCCACCCCGGCCGAGCAGTACTTC.

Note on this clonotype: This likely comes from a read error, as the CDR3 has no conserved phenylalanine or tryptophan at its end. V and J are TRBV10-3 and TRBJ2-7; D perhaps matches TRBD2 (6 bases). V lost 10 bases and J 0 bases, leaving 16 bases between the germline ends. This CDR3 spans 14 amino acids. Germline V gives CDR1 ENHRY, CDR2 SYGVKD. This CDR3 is CASTGTSSSYEQYL. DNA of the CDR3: TGTGCCAGTACCGGGACTTCGAGCTCCTACGAGCAGTACCTC.

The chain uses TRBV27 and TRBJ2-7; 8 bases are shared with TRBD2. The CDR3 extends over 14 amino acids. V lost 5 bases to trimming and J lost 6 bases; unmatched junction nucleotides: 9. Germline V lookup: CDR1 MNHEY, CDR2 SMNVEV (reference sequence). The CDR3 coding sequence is TGTGCCAGCAGTCCGGGGACTAGGCGAAGCGAGCAGTACTTC. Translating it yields CASSPGTRRSEQYF.

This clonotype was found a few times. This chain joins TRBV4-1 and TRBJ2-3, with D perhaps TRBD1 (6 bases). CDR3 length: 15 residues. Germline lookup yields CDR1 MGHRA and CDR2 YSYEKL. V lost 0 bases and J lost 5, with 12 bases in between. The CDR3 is CASSQESGERDTQYF. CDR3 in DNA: TGCGCCAGCAGCCAAGAATCAGGGGAACGAGATACGCAGTATTTT.

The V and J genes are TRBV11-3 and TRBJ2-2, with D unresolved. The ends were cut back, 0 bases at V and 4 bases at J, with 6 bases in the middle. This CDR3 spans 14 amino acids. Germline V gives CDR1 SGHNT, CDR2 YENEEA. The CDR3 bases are TGTGCCAGCAGCTTAGATTGGGGCACCGGGGAGCTGTTTTTT. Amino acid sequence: CASSLDWGTGELFF.

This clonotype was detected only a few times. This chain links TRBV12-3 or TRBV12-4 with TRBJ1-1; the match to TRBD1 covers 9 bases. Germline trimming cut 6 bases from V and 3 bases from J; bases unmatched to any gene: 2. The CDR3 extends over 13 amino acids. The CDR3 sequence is CASRWTGDTEAFF. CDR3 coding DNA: TGTGCCAGCAGGTGGACAGGGGACACTGAAGCTTTCTTT.

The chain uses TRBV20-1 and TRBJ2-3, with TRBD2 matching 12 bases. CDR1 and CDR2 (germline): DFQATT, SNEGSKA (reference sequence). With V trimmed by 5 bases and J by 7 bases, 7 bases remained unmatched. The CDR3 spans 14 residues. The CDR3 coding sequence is TGCAGTGCTCATCGACTAGCGGGGGCTTATACGCAGTATTTT. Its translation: CSAHRLAGAYTQYF.

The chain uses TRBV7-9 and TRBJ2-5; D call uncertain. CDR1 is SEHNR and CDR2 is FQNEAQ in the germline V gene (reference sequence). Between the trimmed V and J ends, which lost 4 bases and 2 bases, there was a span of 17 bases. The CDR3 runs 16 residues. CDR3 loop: CASSSPSLALQETQYF. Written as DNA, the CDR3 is TGTGCCAGCAGCTCCCCTTCATTGGCACTTCAAGAGACCCAGTACTTC. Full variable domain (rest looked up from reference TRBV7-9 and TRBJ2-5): DTGVSQNPRHKITKRGQNVTFRCDPISEHNRLYWYRQTLGQGPEFLTYFQNEAQLEKSRLLSDRFSAERPKGSFSTLEIQRTEQGDSAMYLCASSSPSLALQETQYFGPGTRLLVL.

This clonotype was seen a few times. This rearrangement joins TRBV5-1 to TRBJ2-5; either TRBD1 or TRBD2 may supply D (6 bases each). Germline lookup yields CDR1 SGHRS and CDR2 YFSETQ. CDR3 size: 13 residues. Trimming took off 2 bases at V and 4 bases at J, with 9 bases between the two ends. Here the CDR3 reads CASSFGGRETQYF. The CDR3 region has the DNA TGCGCCAGCAGCTTTGGGGGGCGAGAGACCCAGTACTTC. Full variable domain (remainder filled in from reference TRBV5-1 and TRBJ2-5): KAGVTQTPRYLIKTRGQQVTLSCSPISGHRSVSWYQQTPGQGLQFLFEYFSETQRNKGNFPGRFSGRQFSNSRSEMNVSTLELGDSALYLCASSFGGRETQYFGPGTRLLVL.

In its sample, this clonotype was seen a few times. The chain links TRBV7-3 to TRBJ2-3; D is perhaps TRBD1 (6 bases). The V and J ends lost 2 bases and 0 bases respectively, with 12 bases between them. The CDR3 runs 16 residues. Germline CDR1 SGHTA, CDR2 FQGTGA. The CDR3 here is CASSLQGMTSTDTQYF. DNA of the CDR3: TGTGCCAGCAGCTTACAGGGGATGACTAGCACAGATACGCAGTATTTT.